This entry lists 28 T cell receptor beta chains sequenced from one sample in a study of T cell changes during pregnancy in multiple sclerosis. Here immunoSEQ multiplex PCR was the method, and the copy in TCRdb shows in-frame clones only, minus some. The sample shows 77,000 or so clones, 80% to 95% of them seen only once. The specimen was peripheral blood, collected in the second trimester of pregnancy. These receptors were obtained from a female donor in good health, enrolled as a control in a pregnancy study.

The genes are TRBV19 and TRBJ2-7; 9 positions match TRBD1. The CDR3 totals 14 residues. V gave up 5 bases and J gave up 2 bases; unmatched junction bases: 4. CDR1 is LNHDA and CDR2 is SQIVND in the germline V gene (reference sequence). The CDR3 DNA is TGTGCCAGTAGTCGGACAGGGGAGACCTACGAGCAGTACTTC. It specifies CASSRTGETYEQYF.

The V gene is TRBV21-1, the J gene TRBJ2-2; the tabulated D call, TRBD1, remains unverified against the DNA. TRBV21-1 is reported as a pseudogene. This CDR3 contains 12 residues. Written as DNA, the CDR3 is TGTGCCAGCACAGGGGACACCGGGGAGCTGTTTTTT. Amino acid sequence: CASTGDTGELFF.

The chain couples TRBV2 to TRBJ2-1, with 8 bases that match TRBD2. Germline loops: CDR1 SNHLY, CDR2 FYNNEI. The CDR3 runs to 14 residues. V lost 5 bases, J lost 4 bases, and 4 bases stayed unmatched. CDR3 in DNA: TGTGCCAGCAGTTGGCGGGGGGATTACAATGAGCAGTTCTTC. Translated: CASSWRGDYNEQFF.

V and J are TRBV19 and TRBJ2-3; D not certain. The CDR3 covers 13 residues. Trimming left V 4 bases short and J 4 bases short, with 9 bases between. Germline CDR1 reads LNHDA; CDR2 reads SQIVND (reference sequence). CDR3 sequence: CASSSAVADTQYF. CDR3 DNA: TGTGCCAGTAGTAGCGCTGTAGCAGATACGCAGTATTTT.

This chain connects TRBV25-1 to TRBJ1-2, with 7 bases identical to TRBD1. V lost 5 bases to trimming and J lost 1 base; unmatched junction nucleotides: 10. CDR1 and CDR2 (germline): MGHDK, SYGVNS. The CDR3 is 16 amino acids. CDR3 in DNA: TGTGCCAGCAGTTACGCGACAGGGCAGTTTAACTATGGCTACACCTTC. The encoded protein is CASSYATGQFNYGYTF.

J is TRBJ2-7 and V is TRBV13, with D tentatively TRBD1 (5 bases). Germline V gene data show CDR1 as PRHDT and CDR2 as FYEKMQ (reference sequence). The CDR3 covers 16 residues. Trimming pared 2 bases from V and 6 bases from J, leaving 20 bases between. The CDR3 is CASSLRSFFQGGEQYF. Here the CDR3 DNA reads TGTGCCAGCAGCTTAAGGTCGTTTTTTCAGGGCGGCGAGCAGTACTTC.

This chain uses TRBV11-3 with TRBJ2-7; D gene uncertain. Germline-derived CDR1 and CDR2 are SGHNT and YENEEA. V shed 0 bases and J shed 6 bases, with 9 bases lying between them. The CDR3 extends over 13 amino acids. For the CDR3, the DNA is TGTGCCAGCAGCTTAGATATAACTTCCGAGCAGTACTTC. This translates into CASSLDITSEQYF.

The chain couples TRBV30 to TRBJ1-4, with D possibly TRBD1 on 6 matching bases. The V gene's germline CDR1 is GTSNPN and CDR2 SVGIG (reference sequence). V was cut by 2 bases and J by 4 bases, with 14 bases left in between. This CDR3 has 15 amino acids. The CDR3 DNA sequence: TGTGCCTGGAGTCCCAGGGGAGCTATTAATGAAAAACTGTTTTTT. It yields the protein CAWSPRGAINEKLFF.

V gene TRBV7-2 combines with J gene TRBJ1-1, with D maybe TRBD1 (5 bases). V lost 1 base and J lost 1, with 7 bases in between. This CDR3 is built from 14 residues. Germline V lookup: CDR1 SGHTA, CDR2 FQGNSA. The CDR3 here is CASSLGQTNTEAFF. DNA of the CDR3: TGTGCCAGCAGCTTAGGACAGACGAACACTGAAGCTTTCTTT.

The J gene is TRBJ2-1, the V gene TRBV7-2; TRBD2 might be the D (5 bases). The CDR3 sequence is 16 residues long. V lost 4 bases to trimming and J lost 0 bases, with 13 bases between them. CDR1 and CDR2 from the germline V gene are SGHTA and FQGNSA. DNA of the CDR3: TGTGCCAGCAGCTGGAGGACGGCTAGCTCCTACAATGAGCAGTTCTTC. Residues: CASSWRTASSYNEQFF.

The chain is built from TRBV6-5 and TRBJ1-1, with D unresolved. Trimming took off 6 bases at V and 1 base at J, with 12 bases between the two ends. The CDR3 has 14 amino acids. Looked up from germline, CDR1 is MNHEY and CDR2 is SVGAGI. CDR3 residues: CASRKKERNTEAFF. CDR3 bases: TGTGCCAGCAGAAAAAAGGAGAGGAACACTGAAGCTTTCTTT.

The V gene is TRBV30, the J gene TRBJ1-3, with 8 bases fitting TRBD1. Germline values: CDR1 GTSNPN, CDR2 SVGIG (reference sequence). This CDR3 contains 13 residues. The V segment lost 4 bases and the J segment 1 base; nucleotides outside the gene matches: 0. CDR3: CAWNRGSGNTIYF. The DNA for the CDR3 is TGTGCCTGGAACAGGGGGTCTGGAAACACCATATATTTT.

This chain joins TRBV11-2 and TRBJ2-5; 9 positions agree with TRBD1. The CDR3 has 15 residues. V shed 2 bases, J shed 4 bases, and the junction held 5 bases outside the gene matches. Germline V lookup: CDR1 SGHAT, CDR2 FQNNGV. The chain's CDR3 is CASSLTGGAPETQYF. CDR3 coding DNA: TGTGCCAGCAGCTTAACAGGGGGCGCCCCAGAGACCCAGTACTTC.

V is TRBV6-5 and J is TRBJ1-2; 9 bases align to TRBD1. Germline V gene lookup returns CDR1 MNHEY and CDR2 SVGAGI. V was pared by 0 bases and J by 13 bases, with 15 bases of the junction left unmatched. The CDR3 contains 16 residues. The CDR3: CASSYSGLGDRGFSTF. The CDR3 DNA is TGTGCCAGCAGTTACTCAGGGTTAGGAGACAGGGGGTTTTCCACCTTC.

This sequence joins TRBV2 and TRBJ1-5, with D unclear. Deletions cut 7 bases from V and 2 bases from J, with 15 bases between. Germline CDR1 SNHLY, CDR2 FYNNEI. The CDR3 is 15 amino acids. The CDR3 sequence: CASNIEASGNQPQHF. The CDR3 DNA reads TGTGCCAGCAACATTGAGGCTTCTGGCAATCAGCCCCAGCATTTT.

V gene TRBV15 combines with J gene TRBJ1-5; D possibly corresponds to TRBD1 (5 bases). Germline-derived CDR1 and CDR2 are LNHNV and YYDKDF (reference sequence). V lost 0 bases and J lost 6, with 12 bases in between. This CDR3 is 15 amino acids long. The chain's CDR3 is CATSRDRAGPQPQHF. The CDR3 bases are TGTGCCACCAGCAGAGATCGGGCAGGGCCTCAGCCCCAGCATTTT. Based on the CDR3 plus reference TRBV15 and TRBJ1-5, the full variable domain is DAMVIQNPRYQVTQFGKPVTLSCSQTLNHNVMYWYQQKSSQAPKLLFHYYDKDFNNEADTPDNFQSRRPNTSFCFLDIRSPGLGDTAMYLCATSRDRAGPQPQHFGDGTRLSIL.

This sequence joins TRBV30 and TRBJ2-7; 13 bases fit TRBD2. The trim removed 1 base at V and 4 bases at J, leaving 1 base unmatched. The CDR3 runs to 14 residues. From germline, CDR1 is GTSNPN and CDR2 SVGIG (reference sequence). Written as DNA, the CDR3 is TGTGCCTGGAGTGGACTAGCGGGGGGTTACGAGCAGTACTTC. It specifies CAWSGLAGGYEQYF.

The rearrangement links TRBV4-3 to TRBJ2-3; TRBD2 aligns across 13 bases. The CDR3 covers 16 residues. V lost 3 bases, J lost 5 bases, and 5 bases stayed unmatched. Germline-derived CDR1 and CDR2 are LGHNA and YSLEER. In DNA form, the CDR3 reads TGCGCCAGCAGCCAGTCACTAGCGGGGGGGAAAGATACGCAGTATTTT. It specifies CASSQSLAGGKDTQYF.

The chain employs TRBV7-6 and TRBJ1-1, with D perhaps TRBD1 (6 bases). Trimming left V 5 bases short and J 1 base short, with 11 bases between. CDR3 size: 14 residues. Germline lookup yields CDR1 SGHVS and CDR2 FNYEAQ. The CDR3 protein is CASSQGHGNTEAFF. In nucleotides, the CDR3 is TGTGCCAGCAGCCAGGGACATGGGAACACTGAAGCTTTCTTT.

The chain carries TRBV5-1 and TRBJ1-4; D remains unclear. This CDR3 spans 14 amino acids. CDR1 SGHRS and CDR2 YFSETQ come from the germline V gene. Trimming cost V 3 bases and J 5 bases, with 11 bases left between them. The CDR3 DNA reads TGCGCCAGCAGCTGGGGAGGAGAAAATGAAAAACTGTTTTTT. This gives the protein CASSWGGENEKLFF. Together with reference TRBV5-1 and TRBJ1-4, the CDR3 gives the full variable domain: KAGVTQTPRYLIKTRGQQVTLSCSPISGHRSVSWYQQTPGQGLQFLFEYFSETQRNKGNFPGRFSGRQFSNSRSEMNVSTLELGDSALYLCASSWGGENEKLFFGSGTQLSVL.

The CDR3 loop reads CASSRDRGAQEQFF. CDR3 in DNA: TGTGCCAGCAGCCGGGACAGGGGCGCCCAGGAGCAGTTCTTC. The chain uses TRBV14 and TRBJ2-1, with 10 bases lining up with TRBD1. The CDR3 spans 14 residues. Germline CDR1 SGHDN, CDR2 FVKESK. Trimming at V came to 4 bases and at J to 10 bases, leaving 7 bases not matched to a gene.

The J gene is TRBJ2-2, the V gene TRBV11-3; D is unresolved. Germline loops: CDR1 SGHNT, CDR2 YENEEA. V was shortened by 3 bases and J by 4 bases, with 3 bases between the two germline ends. The CDR3 covers 12 residues. CDR3 sequence (DNA): TGTGCCAGCAGCTTTCTCACCGGGGAGCTGTTTTTT. Translating it yields CASSFLTGELFF.

This chain joins TRBV7-3 and TRBJ1-5, with a tentative D call TRBD1 (5 bases). CDR3 length equals 16 residues. Germline V gene lookup returns CDR1 SGHTA and CDR2 FQGTGA. With 7 bases removed from V and 3 bases from J, the gap between germline ends came to 19 bases. The CDR3 protein is CASIGNGDWFNQPQHF. The CDR3 DNA follows: TGTGCCAGCATCGGGAACGGGGACTGGTTCAATCAGCCCCAGCATTTT.

This sequence joins TRBV5-6 and TRBJ2-7; 7 bases match TRBD1. V lost 3 bases to trimming and J lost 1 base; unmatched junction nucleotides: 1. The CDR3 spans 13 residues. Germline CDR1 is SGHDT and CDR2 is YYEEEE. CDR3 bases: TGTGCCAGCAGCTCGACAGGGTCCTACGAGCAGTACTTC. It codes for CASSSTGSYEQYF.

The chain joins TRBV19 to TRBJ1-1; the match to TRBD1 covers 7 bases. The germline V gene has CDR1 LNHDA and CDR2 SQIVND (reference sequence). J gave up 1 base and V 5 bases, and 1 base lay outside the gene matches. CDR3 length equals 13 residues. This CDR3 reads CASSRTGNTEAFF. The CDR3 region has the DNA TGTGCCAGTAGTCGGACAGGGAACACTGAAGCTTTCTTT.

V is TRBV18 and J is TRBJ1-1; the D is unclear. V was cut by 1 base and J by 2 bases, with 11 bases left in between. Germline assignment: CDR1 KGHSH and CDR2 LQKENI. The CDR3 consists of 15 residues. For the CDR3, the DNA is TGTGCCAGCTCACCACTGGGCCAGCCAAACACTGAAGCTTTCTTT. This codes for CASSPLGQPNTEAFF. Based on the CDR3 plus reference TRBV18 and TRBJ1-1, the full variable domain is NAGVMQNPRHLVRRRGQEARLRCSPMKGHSHVYWYRQLPEEGLKFMVYLQKENIIDESGMPKERFSAEFPKEGPSILRIQQVVRGDSAAYFCASSPLGQPNTEAFFGQGTRLTVV.

This sequence joins TRBV5-1 and TRBJ2-2; TRBD2 agrees at 8 bases. Germline V lookup: CDR1 SGHRS, CDR2 YFSETQ. V trimming: 9 bases; J trimming: 4 bases; junction bases outside the gene matches: 11. The CDR3 spans 15 residues. The DNA for the CDR3 is TGCGCCATCGACCGGGGGGGCCGTGTCACCGGGGAGCTGTTTTTT. It is translated as CAIDRGGRVTGELFF.

The genes are TRBV21-1 and TRBJ2-7; TRBD1 was called by the table and not checked on the DNA. TRBV21-1 is termed a pseudogene. This CDR3 is 16 amino acids long. The CDR3 bases are TGTGCCAGCAGCCCAAAGACAGGCCAGAGCTCCTACGAGCAGTACTTC. This codes for CASSPKTGQSSYEQYF.